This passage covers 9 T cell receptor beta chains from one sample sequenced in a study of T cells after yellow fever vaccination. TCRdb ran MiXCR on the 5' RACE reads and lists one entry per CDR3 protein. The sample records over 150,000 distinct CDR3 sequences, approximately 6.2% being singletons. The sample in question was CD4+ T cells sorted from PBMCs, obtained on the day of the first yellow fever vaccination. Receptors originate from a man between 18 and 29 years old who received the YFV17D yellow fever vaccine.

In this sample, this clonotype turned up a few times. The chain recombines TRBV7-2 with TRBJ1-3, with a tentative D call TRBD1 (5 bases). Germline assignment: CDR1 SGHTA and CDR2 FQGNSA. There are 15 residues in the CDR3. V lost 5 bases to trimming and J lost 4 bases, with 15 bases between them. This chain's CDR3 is CASSPGSRSGNTIYF. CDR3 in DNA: TGTGCCAGCAGCCCAGGGTCGAGGTCCGGAAACACCATATATTTT.

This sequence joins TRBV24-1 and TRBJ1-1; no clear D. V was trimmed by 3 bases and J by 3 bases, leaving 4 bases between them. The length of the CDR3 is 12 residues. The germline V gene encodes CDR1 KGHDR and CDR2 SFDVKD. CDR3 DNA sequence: TGTGCCACCAGTGATCGGGACACTGAAGCTTTCTTT. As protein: CATSDRDTEAFF.

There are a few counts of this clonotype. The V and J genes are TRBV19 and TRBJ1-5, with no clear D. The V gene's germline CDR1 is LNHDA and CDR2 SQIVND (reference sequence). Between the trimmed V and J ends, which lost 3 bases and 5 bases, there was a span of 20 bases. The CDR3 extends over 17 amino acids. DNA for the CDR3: TGTGCCAGTAGTATGCGGCAGTCAATACGGTGGGATCAGCCCCAGCATTTT. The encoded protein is CASSMRQSIRWDQPQHF.

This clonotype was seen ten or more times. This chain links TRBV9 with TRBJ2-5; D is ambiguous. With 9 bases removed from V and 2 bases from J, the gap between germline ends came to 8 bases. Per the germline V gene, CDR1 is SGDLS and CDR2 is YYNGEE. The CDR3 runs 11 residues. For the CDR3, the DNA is TGTGCCATTCCGCTTCAAGAGACCCAGTACTTC. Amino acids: CAIPLQETQYF. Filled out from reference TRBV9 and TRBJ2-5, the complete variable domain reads DSGVTQTPKHLITATGQRVTLRCSPRSGDLSVYWYQQSLDQGLQFLIQYYNGEERAKGNILERFSAQQFPDLHSELNLSSLELGDSALYFCAIPLQETQYFGPGTRLLVL.

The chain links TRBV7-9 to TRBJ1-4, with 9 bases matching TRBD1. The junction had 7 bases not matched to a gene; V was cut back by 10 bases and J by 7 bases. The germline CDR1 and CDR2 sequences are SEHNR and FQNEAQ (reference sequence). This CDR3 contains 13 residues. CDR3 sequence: CAIETGGAEKLFF. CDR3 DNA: TGTGCCATCGAGACAGGGGGAGCTGAAAAACTGTTTTTT.

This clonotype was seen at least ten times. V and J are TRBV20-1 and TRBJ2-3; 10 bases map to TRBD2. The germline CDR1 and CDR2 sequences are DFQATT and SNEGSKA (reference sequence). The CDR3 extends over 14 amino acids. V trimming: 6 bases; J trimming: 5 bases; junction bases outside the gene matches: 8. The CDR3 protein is CSAPRASGGDTQYF. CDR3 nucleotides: TGCAGTGCCCCCCGGGCTAGCGGGGGAGATACGCAGTATTTT.

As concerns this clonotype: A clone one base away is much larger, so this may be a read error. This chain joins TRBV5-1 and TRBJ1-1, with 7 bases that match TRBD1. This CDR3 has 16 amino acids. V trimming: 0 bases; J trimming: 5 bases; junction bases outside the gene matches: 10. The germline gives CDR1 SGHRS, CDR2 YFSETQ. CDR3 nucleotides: TGCGCCAGCAGCTTGGGGCCACAGGGGTCTGCGACTGAAGCTTTCTTT. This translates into CASSLGPQGSATEAFF.

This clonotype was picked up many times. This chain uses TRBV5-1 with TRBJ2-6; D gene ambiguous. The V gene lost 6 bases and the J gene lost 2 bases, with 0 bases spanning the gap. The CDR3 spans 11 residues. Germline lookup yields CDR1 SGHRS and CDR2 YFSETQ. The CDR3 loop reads CASTGANVLTF. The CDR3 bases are TGCGCCAGCACTGGGGCCAACGTCCTGACTTTC.

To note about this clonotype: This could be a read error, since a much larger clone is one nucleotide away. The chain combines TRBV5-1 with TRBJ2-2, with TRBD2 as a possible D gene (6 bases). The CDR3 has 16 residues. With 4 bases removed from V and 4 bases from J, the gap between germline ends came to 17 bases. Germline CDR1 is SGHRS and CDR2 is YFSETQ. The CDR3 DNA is TGCGCCAGCAGCCCGCGGGACGGAGCTTTCACCGGGGAGCTGTTTTTT. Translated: CASSPRDGAFTGELFF.